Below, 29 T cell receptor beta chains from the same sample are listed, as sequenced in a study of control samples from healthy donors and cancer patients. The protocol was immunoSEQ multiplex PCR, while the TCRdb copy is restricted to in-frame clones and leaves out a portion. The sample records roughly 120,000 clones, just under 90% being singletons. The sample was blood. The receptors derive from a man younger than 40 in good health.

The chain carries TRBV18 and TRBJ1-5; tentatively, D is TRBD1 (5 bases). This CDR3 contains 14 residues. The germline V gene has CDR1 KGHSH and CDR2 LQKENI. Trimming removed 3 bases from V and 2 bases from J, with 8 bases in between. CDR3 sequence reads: CASSPGRGNQPQHF. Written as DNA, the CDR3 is TGTGCCAGCTCACCGGGCAGGGGCAATCAGCCCCAGCATTTT.

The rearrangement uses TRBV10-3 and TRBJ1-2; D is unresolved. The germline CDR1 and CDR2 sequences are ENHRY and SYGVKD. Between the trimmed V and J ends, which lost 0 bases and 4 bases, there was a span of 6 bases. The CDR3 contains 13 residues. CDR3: CAISESEFYGYTF. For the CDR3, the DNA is TGTGCCATCAGTGAGTCAGAATTCTATGGCTACACCTTC.

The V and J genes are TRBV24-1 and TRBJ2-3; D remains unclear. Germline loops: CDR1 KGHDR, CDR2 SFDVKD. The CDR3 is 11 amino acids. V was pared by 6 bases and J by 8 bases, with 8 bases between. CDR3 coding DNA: TGTGCCACCAGTAAAGAGATTACGCAGTATTTT. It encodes CATSKEITQYF.

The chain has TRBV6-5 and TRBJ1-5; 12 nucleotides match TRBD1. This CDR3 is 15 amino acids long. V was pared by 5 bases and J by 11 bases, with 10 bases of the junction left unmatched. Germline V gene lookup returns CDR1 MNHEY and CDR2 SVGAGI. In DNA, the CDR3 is TGTGCCAGCAGTCCGGGACAGGGGGCCTCGGTAGCCCAGCATTTT. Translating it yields CASSPGQGASVAQHF.

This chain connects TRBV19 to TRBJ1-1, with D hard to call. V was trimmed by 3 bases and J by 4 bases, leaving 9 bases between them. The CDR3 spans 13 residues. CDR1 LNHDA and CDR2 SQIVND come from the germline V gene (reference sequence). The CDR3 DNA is TGTGCCAGTAGTATCACGGGAGGCACTGAAGCTTTCTTT. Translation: CASSITGGTEAFF.

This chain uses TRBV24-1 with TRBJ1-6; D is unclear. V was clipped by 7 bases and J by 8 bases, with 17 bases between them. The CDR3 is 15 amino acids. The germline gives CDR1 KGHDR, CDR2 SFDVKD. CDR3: CATRIPGPSDSPLHF. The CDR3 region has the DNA TGTGCCACCAGAATCCCCGGGCCCTCCGATTCACCCCTCCACTTT.

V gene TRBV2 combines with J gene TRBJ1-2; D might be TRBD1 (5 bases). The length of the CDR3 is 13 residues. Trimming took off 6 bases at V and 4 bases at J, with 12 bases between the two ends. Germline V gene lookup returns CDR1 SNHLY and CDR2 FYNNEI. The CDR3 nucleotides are TGTGCCAGCAGGGGAACAGGTCCCTATGGCTACACCTTC. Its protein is CASRGTGPYGYTF.

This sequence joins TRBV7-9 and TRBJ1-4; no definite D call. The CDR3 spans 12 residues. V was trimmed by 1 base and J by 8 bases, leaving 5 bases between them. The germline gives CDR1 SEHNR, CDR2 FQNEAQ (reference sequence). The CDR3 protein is CASSLGDEKLFF. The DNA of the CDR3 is TGTGCCAGCAGCTTAGGAGACGAAAAACTGTTTTTT. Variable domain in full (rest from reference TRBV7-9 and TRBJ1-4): DTGVSQNPRHKITKRGQNVTFRCDPISEHNRLYWYRQTLGQGPEFLTYFQNEAQLEKSRLLSDRFSAERPKGSFSTLEIQRTEQGDSAMYLCASSLGDEKLFFGSGTQLSVL.

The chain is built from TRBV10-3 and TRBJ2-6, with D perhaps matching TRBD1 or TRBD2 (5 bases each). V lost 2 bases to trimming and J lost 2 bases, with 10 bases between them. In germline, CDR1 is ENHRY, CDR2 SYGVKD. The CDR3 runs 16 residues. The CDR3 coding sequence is TGTGCCATCAGTGAGCCCAGGGAGACTGGGGCCAACGTCCTGACTTTC. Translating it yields CAISEPRETGANVLTF.

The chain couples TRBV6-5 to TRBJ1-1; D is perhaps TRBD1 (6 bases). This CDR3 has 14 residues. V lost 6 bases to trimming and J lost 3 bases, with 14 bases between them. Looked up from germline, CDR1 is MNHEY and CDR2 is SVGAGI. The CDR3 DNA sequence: TGTGCCAGCAGCGTCGAGGGGGATTACACTGAAGCTTTCTTT. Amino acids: CASSVEGDYTEAFF.

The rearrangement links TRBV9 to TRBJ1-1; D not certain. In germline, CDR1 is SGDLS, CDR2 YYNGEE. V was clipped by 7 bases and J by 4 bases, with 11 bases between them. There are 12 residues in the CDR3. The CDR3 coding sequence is TGTGCCAGCGAGAGTGCGTTCACTGAAGCTTTCTTT. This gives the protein CASESAFTEAFF.

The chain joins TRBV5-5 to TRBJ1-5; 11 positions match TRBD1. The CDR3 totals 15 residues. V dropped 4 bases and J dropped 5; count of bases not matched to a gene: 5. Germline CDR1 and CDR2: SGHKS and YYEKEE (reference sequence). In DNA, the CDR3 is TGTGCCAGCAGCGCCCGGACAGGGGGCGATCAGCCCCAGCATTTT. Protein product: CASSARTGGDQPQHF.

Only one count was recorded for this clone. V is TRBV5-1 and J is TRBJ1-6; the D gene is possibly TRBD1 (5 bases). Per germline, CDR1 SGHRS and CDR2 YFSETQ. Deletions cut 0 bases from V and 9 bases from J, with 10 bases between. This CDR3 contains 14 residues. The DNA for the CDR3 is TGCGCCAGCAGCTTGGGAGGGGTAGGTTCACCCCTCCACTTT. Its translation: CASSLGGVGSPLHF. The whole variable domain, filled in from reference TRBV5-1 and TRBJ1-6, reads KAGVTQTPRYLIKTRGQQVTLSCSPISGHRSVSWYQQTPGQGLQFLFEYFSETQRNKGNFPGRFSGRQFSNSRSEMNVSTLELGDSALYLCASSLGGVGSPLHFGNGTRLTVT.

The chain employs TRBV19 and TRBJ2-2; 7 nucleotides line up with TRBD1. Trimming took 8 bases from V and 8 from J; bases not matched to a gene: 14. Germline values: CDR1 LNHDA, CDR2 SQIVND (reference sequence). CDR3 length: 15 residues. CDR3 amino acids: CASRPGQFHTGELFF. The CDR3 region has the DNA TGTGCCAGTCGCCCGGGACAGTTTCATACGGGGGAGCTGTTTTTT.

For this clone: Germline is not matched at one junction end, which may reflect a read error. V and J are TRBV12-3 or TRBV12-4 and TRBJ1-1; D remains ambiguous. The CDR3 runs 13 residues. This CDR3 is CASSLRRNAEAFF. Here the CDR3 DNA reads TGTGCCAGCAGTTTAAGACGGAACGCTGAAGCTTTCTTT.

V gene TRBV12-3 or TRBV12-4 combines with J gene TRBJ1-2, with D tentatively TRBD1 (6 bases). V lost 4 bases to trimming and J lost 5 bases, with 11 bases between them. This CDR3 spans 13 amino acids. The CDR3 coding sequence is TGTGCCAGCAGTTCCCAGGGGCTTTATGGCTACACCTTC. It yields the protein CASSSQGLYGYTF.

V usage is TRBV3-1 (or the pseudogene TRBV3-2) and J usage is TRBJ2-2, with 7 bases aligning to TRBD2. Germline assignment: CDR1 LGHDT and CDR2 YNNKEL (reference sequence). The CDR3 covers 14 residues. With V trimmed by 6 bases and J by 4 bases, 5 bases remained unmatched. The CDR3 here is CASRAPGGTGELFF. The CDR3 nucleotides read TGTGCCAGCAGAGCCCCGGGAGGCACCGGGGAGCTGTTTTTT.

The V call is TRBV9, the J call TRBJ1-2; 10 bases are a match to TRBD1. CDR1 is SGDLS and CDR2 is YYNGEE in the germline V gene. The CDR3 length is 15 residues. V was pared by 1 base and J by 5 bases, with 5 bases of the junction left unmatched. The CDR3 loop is CASSVLGTGDYGYTF. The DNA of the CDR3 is TGTGCCAGCAGCGTATTAGGGACAGGGGATTATGGCTACACCTTC.

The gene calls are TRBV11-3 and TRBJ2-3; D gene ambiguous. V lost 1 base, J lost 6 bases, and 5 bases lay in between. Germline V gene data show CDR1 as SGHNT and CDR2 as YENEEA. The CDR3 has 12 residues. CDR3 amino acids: CASSLVVDTQYF. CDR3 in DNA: TGTGCCAGCAGCTTAGTGGTGGATACGCAGTATTTT.

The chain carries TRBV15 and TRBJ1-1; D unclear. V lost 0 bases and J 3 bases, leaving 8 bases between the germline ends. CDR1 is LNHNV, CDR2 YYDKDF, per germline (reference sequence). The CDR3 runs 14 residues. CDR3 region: CATSRDQSYTEAFF. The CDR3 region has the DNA TGTGCCACCAGCAGAGATCAAAGTTACACTGAAGCTTTCTTT.

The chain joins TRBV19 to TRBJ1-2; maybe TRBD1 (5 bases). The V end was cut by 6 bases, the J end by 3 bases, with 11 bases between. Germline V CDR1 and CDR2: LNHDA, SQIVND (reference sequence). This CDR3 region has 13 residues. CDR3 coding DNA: TGTGCCAGTAGCCTCCGGGGGGACTATGGCTACACCTTC. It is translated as CASSLRGDYGYTF.

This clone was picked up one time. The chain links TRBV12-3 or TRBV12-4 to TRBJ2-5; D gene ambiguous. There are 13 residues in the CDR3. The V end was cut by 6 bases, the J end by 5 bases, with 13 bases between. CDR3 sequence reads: CASSPDAEETQYF. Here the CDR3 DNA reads TGTGCCAGCAGCCCCGACGCTGAGGAGACCCAGTACTTC.

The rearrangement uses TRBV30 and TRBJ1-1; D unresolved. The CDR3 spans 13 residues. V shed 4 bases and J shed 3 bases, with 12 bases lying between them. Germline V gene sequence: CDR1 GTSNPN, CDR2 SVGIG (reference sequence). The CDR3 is CAWTLAVDTEAFF. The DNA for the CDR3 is TGTGCCTGGACCCTAGCGGTGGACACTGAAGCTTTCTTT.

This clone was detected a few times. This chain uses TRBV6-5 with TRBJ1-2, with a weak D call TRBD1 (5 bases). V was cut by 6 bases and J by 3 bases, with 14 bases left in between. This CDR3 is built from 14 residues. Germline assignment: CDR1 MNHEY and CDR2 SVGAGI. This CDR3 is CASRTPGTDYGYTF. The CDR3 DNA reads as TGTGCCAGCAGAACTCCGGGGACTGACTATGGCTACACCTTC.

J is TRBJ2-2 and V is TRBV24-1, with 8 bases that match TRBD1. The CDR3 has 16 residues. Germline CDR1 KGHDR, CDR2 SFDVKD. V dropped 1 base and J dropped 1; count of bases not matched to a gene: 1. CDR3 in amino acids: CATSDFGTGNTGELFF. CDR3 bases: TGTGCCACCAGTGATTTCGGGACAGGGAACACCGGGGAGCTGTTTTTT.

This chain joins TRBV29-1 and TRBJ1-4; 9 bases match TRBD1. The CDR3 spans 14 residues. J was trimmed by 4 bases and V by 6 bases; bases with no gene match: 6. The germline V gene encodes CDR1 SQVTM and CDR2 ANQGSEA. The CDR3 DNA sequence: TGCAGCGTAGGGGACAGGGCTAATAATGAAAAACTGTTTTTT. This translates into CSVGDRANNEKLFF.

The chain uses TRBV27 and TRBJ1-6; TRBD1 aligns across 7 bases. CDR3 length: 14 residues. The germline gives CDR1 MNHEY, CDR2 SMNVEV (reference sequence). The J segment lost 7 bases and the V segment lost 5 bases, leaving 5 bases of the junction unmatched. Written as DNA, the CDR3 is TGTGCCAGCAGTACAAGGGGGCCAAATTCACCCCTCCACTTT. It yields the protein CASSTRGPNSPLHF.

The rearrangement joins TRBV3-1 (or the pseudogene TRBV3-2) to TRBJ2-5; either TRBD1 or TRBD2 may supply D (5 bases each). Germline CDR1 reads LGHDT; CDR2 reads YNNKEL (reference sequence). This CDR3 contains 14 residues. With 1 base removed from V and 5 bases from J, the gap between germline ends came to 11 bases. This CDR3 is CASSQVTEGETQYF. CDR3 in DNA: TGTGCCAGCAGCCAAGTTACCGAGGGGGAGACCCAGTACTTC.

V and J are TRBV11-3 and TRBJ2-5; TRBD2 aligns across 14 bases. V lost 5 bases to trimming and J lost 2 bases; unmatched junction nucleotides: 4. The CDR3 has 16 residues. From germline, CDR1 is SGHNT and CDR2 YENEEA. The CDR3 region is CASSPWTSGGQETQYF. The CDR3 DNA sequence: TGTGCCAGCAGCCCCTGGACTAGCGGGGGGCAAGAGACCCAGTACTTC.